Each of the 18 T cell receptor beta chains below was sequenced from the same sample in a study of blood T cell repertoires in COVID-19. TCRdb's table, derived via immunoSEQ multiplex PCR, lists solely in-frame clones and lacks some. This table has over 250,000 clones, approximately 91% appearing once. Sequencing was carried out using peripheral blood. The source is a person aged 18 to 35 with COVID-19, enrolled during active disease.

The J gene is TRBJ2-2, the V gene TRBV29-1; weak D call: TRBD1 (6 bases). Germline V gives CDR1 SQVTM, CDR2 ANQGSEA. Trimming stripped 7 bases from V and 5 bases from J, with 14 bases between. CDR3 size: 13 residues. The CDR3 coding sequence is TGCAGCGGTCATTGGGGGCGGACCGGGGAGCTGTTTTTT. It translates to CSGHWGRTGELFF.

The chain employs TRBV4-1 and TRBJ2-7; a possible D gene is TRBD1 (6 bases). The CDR3 loop spans 13 amino acids. V was trimmed by 2 bases and J by 2 bases, leaving 7 bases between them. Germline loops: CDR1 MGHRA, CDR2 YSYEKL. The CDR3 bases are TGCGCCAGCAGCCAACAGGGGACCTACGAGCAGTACTTC. The encoded protein is CASSQQGTYEQYF.

This rearrangement joins TRBV11-2 to TRBJ2-1; 10 bases match TRBD2. The CDR3 extends over 15 amino acids. The V segment lost 4 bases and the J segment 10 bases; nucleotides outside the gene matches: 10. CDR1 is SGHAT and CDR2 is FQNNGV in the germline V gene. The CDR3 DNA reads TGTGCCAGCAGCTCCGGGACTAGCGCTTCAGGGGAGCAGTTCTTC. This codes for CASSSGTSASGEQFF. The variable domain in full, completed from reference TRBV11-2 and TRBJ2-1, reads EAGVAQSPRYKIIEKRQSVAFWCNPISGHATLYWYQQILGQGPKLLIQFQNNGVVDDSQLPKDRFSAERLKGVDSTLKIQPAKLEDSAVYLCASSSGTSASGEQFFGPGTRLTVL.

The gene calls are TRBV6-1 and TRBJ1-1; no firm D call. The CDR3 runs to 14 residues. Germline CDR1 reads MNHNS; CDR2 reads SASEGT. V was cut by 10 bases and J by 6 bases, with 21 bases left in between. The CDR3 bases are TGTGCCACCGATCTGGCGTACAACCGGGCTGAAGCTTTCTTT. Translation: CATDLAYNRAEAFF.

The chain joins TRBV7-9 to TRBJ2-1; 8 nucleotides match TRBD2. V lost 4 bases to trimming and J lost 7 bases; unmatched junction nucleotides: 6. Germline V CDR1 and CDR2: SEHNR, FQNEAQ (reference sequence). The length of the CDR3 is 14 residues. The CDR3 loop is CASSSRTSTNEQFF. CDR3 in DNA: TGTGCCAGCAGCTCACGGACTAGCACGAATGAGCAGTTCTTC.

The chain uses TRBV3-1 (or the pseudogene TRBV3-2) and TRBJ2-5; no clear D gene. This CDR3 comprises 12 residues. Germline values: CDR1 LGHDT, CDR2 YNNKEL (reference sequence). V was pared by 1 base and J by 5 bases, with 5 bases between. CDR3 region: CASSQGRETQYF. The CDR3 DNA reads as TGTGCCAGCAGCCAAGGGCGGGAGACCCAGTACTTC.

The CDR3 region is CASSVAGTGEDTIYF. The CDR3 coding sequence is TGCGCCAGCAGCGTAGCCGGGACAGGGGAAGACACCATATATTTT. The chain employs TRBV5-1 and TRBJ1-3; 10 positions agree with TRBD1. This CDR3 contains 15 residues. The J segment lost 8 bases and the V segment lost 4 bases, leaving 9 bases of the junction unmatched. Germline V gives CDR1 SGHRS, CDR2 YFSETQ.

The chain joins TRBV4-1 to TRBJ1-1; 7 bases align to TRBD1. This CDR3 is built from 16 residues. V was pared by 2 bases and J by 2 bases, with 8 bases of the junction left unmatched. Germline V gives CDR1 MGHRA, CDR2 YSYEKL. CDR3 sequence reads: CASSQPSGQANTEAFF. In nucleotides, the CDR3 is TGCGCCAGCAGCCAACCCTCTGGACAGGCCAACACTGAAGCTTTCTTT.

The rearrangement links TRBV2 to TRBJ2-7, with 7 bases lining up with TRBD1. V lost 7 bases, J lost 1 base, and 4 bases stayed unmatched. CDR1 SNHLY and CDR2 FYNNEI come from the germline V gene. The CDR3 loop spans 13 amino acids. CDR3 DNA sequence: TGTGCCAGCAACCCCAGGGGGTCCTACGAGCAGTACTTC. Translated, it gives CASNPRGSYEQYF.

The V call is TRBV11-3, the J call TRBJ2-7; D perhaps matches TRBD1 (6 bases). Germline V gene data show CDR1 as SGHNT and CDR2 as YENEEA. CDR3 size: 13 residues. The V and J ends lost 3 bases and 3 bases respectively, with 9 bases between them. The CDR3 loop reads CASSLRGNYEQYF. The CDR3 DNA reads TGTGCCAGCAGCTTGAGGGGGAACTACGAGCAGTACTTC.

This sequence joins TRBV21-1 and TRBJ1-2; the D call in the table, TRBD1, was not verified against the DNA. TRBV21-1 has pseudogene status. The CDR3 spans 15 residues. The CDR3 reads CASSKCDRDIYGYTF. As DNA, the CDR3 is TGTGCCAGCAGCAAATGTGACAGGGACATCTATGGCTACACCTTC.

This clone is a singleton in its sample. The rearrangement uses TRBV28 and TRBJ2-1; tentative D call: TRBD2 (5 bases). V shed 6 bases and J shed 7 bases, with 13 bases lying between them. CDR3 length equals 13 residues. Germline V lookup: CDR1 MDHEN, CDR2 SYDVKM. For the CDR3, the DNA is TGTGCCAGCAGACTAGTAAAGAGAAATGAGCAGTTCTTC. Residues: CASRLVKRNEQFF.

The J gene is TRBJ2-7, the V gene TRBV28, with D possibly matching TRBD1 (5 bases). CDR3 length equals 15 residues. Germline V gives CDR1 MDHEN, CDR2 SYDVKM. Deletions cut 3 bases from V and 0 bases from J, with 12 bases between. The CDR3 DNA follows: TGTGCCAGCAGTTTGGCAGGGCTGAGCTCCTACGAGCAGTACTTC. Encoded protein: CASSLAGLSSYEQYF.

The chain links TRBV4-1 to TRBJ2-1, with a possible D match to TRBD1 (5 bases). CDR3 size: 13 residues. V lost 4 bases and J lost 6, with 10 bases in between. Germline CDR1 reads MGHRA; CDR2 reads YSYEKL. The CDR3 DNA reads TGCGCCAGCAGCCCCGTTGGGGCCAATGAGCAGTTCTTC. Protein: CASSPVGANEQFF.

The rearrangement uses TRBV9 and TRBJ2-3, with 7 bases aligning to TRBD1. The germline V gene has CDR1 SGDLS and CDR2 YYNGEE. V shed 2 bases and J 4 bases; nucleotides not matched to a gene: 7. The CDR3 has 15 amino acids. In DNA, the CDR3 is TGTGCCAGCAGCGTCTTGAGTCAGGGGGCAGATACGCAGTATTTT. It yields the protein CASSVLSQGADTQYF.

This clone was seen once. V and J are TRBV19 and TRBJ1-1; TRBD1 aligns across 8 bases. Germline loops: CDR1 LNHDA, CDR2 SQIVND (reference sequence). The trim removed 5 bases at V and 4 bases at J, leaving 12 bases unmatched. The CDR3 length is 16 residues. CDR3 in DNA: TGTGCCAGTAGTCCCGGACAGGGTGAAGGAAGCACTGAAGCTTTCTTT. As protein: CASSPGQGEGSTEAFF.

The chain links TRBV12-3 or TRBV12-4 to TRBJ2-3, with D possibly TRBD2 on 6 matching bases. The CDR3 is made up of 13 amino acids. Trimming took 1 base from V and 6 from J, leaving 8 bases between them. CDR3: CASSLDGGDTQYF. The CDR3 region has the DNA TGTGCCAGCAGTTTAGATGGAGGGGATACGCAGTATTTT.

The chain joins TRBV9 to TRBJ2-3, with TRBD2 matching over 11 bases. Trimming took 0 bases from V and 4 from J; bases not matched to a gene: 4. Germline V lookup: CDR1 SGDLS, CDR2 YYNGEE. The CDR3 sequence is 16 residues long. CDR3: CASSVGTSGFSDTQYF. The CDR3 nucleotides are TGTGCCAGCAGCGTAGGGACTAGCGGGTTTTCAGATACGCAGTATTTT.